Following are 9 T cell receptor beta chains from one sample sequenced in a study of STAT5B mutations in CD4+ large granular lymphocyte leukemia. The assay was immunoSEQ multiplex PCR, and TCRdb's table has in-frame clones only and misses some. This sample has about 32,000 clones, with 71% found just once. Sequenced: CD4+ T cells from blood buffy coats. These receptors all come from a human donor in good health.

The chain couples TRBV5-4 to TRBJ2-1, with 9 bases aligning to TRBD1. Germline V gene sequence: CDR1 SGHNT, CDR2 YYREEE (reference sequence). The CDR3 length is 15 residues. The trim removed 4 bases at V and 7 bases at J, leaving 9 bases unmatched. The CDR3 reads CASSLGGTGRNEQFF. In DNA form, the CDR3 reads TGTGCCAGCAGCCTAGGGGGGACAGGGAGGAATGAGCAGTTCTTC.

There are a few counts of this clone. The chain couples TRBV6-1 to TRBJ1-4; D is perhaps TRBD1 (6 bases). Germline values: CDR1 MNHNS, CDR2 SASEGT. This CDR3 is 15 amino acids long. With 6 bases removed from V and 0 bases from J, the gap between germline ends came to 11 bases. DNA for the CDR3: TGTGCCAGCAGATATGGACAGACAACTAATGAAAAACTGTTTTTT. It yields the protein CASRYGQTTNEKLFF.

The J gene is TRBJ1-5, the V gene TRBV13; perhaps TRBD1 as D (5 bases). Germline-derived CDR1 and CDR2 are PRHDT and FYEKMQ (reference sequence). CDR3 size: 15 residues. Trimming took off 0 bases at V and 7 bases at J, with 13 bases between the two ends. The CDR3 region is CASSLGGGGRQPQHF. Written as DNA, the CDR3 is TGTGCCAGCAGCTTAGGGGGCGGGGGACGGCAGCCCCAGCATTTT.

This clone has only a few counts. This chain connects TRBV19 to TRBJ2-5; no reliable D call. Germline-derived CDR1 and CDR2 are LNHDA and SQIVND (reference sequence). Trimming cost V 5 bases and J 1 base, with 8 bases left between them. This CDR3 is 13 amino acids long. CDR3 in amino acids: CASSVRPQETQYF. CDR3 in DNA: TGTGCCAGTAGTGTACGGCCCCAAGAGACCCAGTACTTC.

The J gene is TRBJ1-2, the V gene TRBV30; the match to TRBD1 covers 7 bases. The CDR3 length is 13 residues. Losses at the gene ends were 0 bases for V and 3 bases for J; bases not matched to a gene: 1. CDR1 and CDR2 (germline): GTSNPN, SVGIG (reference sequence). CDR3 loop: CAWSVDRDYGYTF. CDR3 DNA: TGTGCCTGGAGTGTAGACAGGGACTATGGCTACACCTTC.

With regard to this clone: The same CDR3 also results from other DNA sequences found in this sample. The CDR3 coding sequence is TGTGCCAGTAGTGCCGGACAGGGGGGGTCGCAGTACTTC. It codes for CASSAGQGGSQYF. This chain joins TRBV19 and TRBJ2-7; 10 nucleotides match TRBD1. V gave up 5 bases and J gave up 9 bases; unmatched junction bases: 7. Germline CDR1 and CDR2: LNHDA and SQIVND (reference sequence). This CDR3 region has 13 residues.

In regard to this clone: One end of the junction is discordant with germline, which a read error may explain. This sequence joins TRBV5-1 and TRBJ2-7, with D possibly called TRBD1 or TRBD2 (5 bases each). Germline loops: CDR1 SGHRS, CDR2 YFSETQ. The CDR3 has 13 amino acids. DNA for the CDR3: TGCGCCAGCAGCTTGGCCGGGACCCCAGAGCTGTACTTC. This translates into CASSLAGTPELYF.

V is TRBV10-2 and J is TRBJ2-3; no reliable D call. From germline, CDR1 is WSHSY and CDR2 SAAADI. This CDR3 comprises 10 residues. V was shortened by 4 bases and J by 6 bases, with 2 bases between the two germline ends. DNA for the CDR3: TGCGCCAGCAGTGCCGATACGCAGTATTTT. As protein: CASSADTQYF.

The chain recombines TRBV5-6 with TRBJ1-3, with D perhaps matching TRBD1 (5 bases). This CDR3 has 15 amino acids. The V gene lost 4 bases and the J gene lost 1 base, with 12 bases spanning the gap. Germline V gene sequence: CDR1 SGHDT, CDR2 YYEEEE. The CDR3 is CASSRRVSSGNTIYF. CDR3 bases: TGTGCCAGCAGCCGCAGGGTCTCGTCTGGAAACACCATATATTTT.